The 21 T cell receptor beta chains listed next were all sequenced from one sample in a study of T cells in women clearing cervical HPV infection. The assay was immunoSEQ multiplex PCR, and TCRdb's table has in-frame clones only and misses some. In all, the sample yields about 39,000 clones. Specimen: blood buffy coat. The receptors come from a woman aged 18 to 75 with a cervical HPV16 infection that either progressed to CIN3+ or cleared (not recorded which).

As concerns this clone: The CDR3 end is not reached by the read, which stops 3 residues before it; the germline J gene fills it in. The rearrangement uses TRBV2 and TRBJ1-1; TRBD1 is a possible D gene (5 bases). CDR3 size: 16 residues. The germline CDR1 and CDR2 sequences are SNHLY and FYNNEI. Trimming took off 5 bases at V and 0 bases at J, with 16 bases between the two ends. The part of the CDR3 DNA that was read is TGTGCCAGCAGTCTGACAGTTTCTAGTATGAACACTGAA. Residues: CASSLTVSSMNTE. The entire CDR3 protein reads CASSLTVSSMNTEAFF.

For this clone: The read finishes 3 residues shy of the CDR3 end, and the germline J gene is used to complete it. The chain employs TRBV5-1 and TRBJ2-5; 12 nucleotides line up with TRBD2. This CDR3 is 17 amino acids long. Looked up from germline, CDR1 is SGHRS and CDR2 is YFSETQ. V dropped 1 base and J dropped 5; count of bases not matched to a gene: 9. CDR3 bases read: TGCGCCAGCAGCTTGTGGCCTAGCGGGGGGGCCGGGGAGACC. Protein product: CASSLWPSGGAGET. In full, the CDR3 is CASSLWPSGGAGETQYF.

Note on this clone: The read ends 3 residues before the CDR3 terminus; that terminus is restored from the germline J gene. V is TRBV5-6 and J is TRBJ2-5; 8 nucleotides agree with TRBD1. The V gene end was trimmed by 1 base and the J gene end by 4 bases; junction bases not matched to a gene: 6. The CDR3 runs to 15 residues. Germline V CDR1 and CDR2: SGHDT, YYEEEE. CDR3 DNA, as far as it was read: TGTGCCAGCAGCTTGAGGGGGACAGGTTCAGAGACC. Translating it yields CASSLRGTGSET. The full CDR3 reads CASSLRGTGSETQYF.

For this clone: Read coverage stops 3 residues before the CDR3 terminus; the germline J gene supplies the remainder. This chain connects TRBV9 to TRBJ2-6, with TRBD1 as a possible D gene (6 bases). The CDR3 sequence is 17 residues long. V lost 3 bases and J lost 0, with 13 bases in between. Germline V lookup: CDR1 SGDLS, CDR2 YYNGEE. The CDR3 region is CASSALTGVSGANVLTF. The DNA read from the CDR3 is TGTGCCAGCAGCGCACTGACAGGTGTCTCTGGGGCCAACGTC.

About this clone: The read ends 3 residues before the CDR3 terminus; that terminus is restored from the germline J gene. The rearrangement links TRBV6-1 to TRBJ2-1; weak D call: TRBD2 (6 bases). V was clipped by 4 bases and J by 8 bases, with 21 bases between them. CDR1 and CDR2 from the germline V gene are MNHNS and SASEGT. The CDR3 length is 16 residues. CDR3 bases read: TGTGCCAGCAGTGTACCCCGGGGGTACGATGGCCATGAG. Amino acid sequence: CASSVPRGYDGHE. The entire CDR3 protein reads CASSVPRGYDGHEQFF.

On this clone: The CDR3 goes on 3 residues after the read ends, and that part is filled in from the germline J gene. V gene TRBV3-1 (or the pseudogene TRBV3-2) combines with J gene TRBJ2-2; tentatively, D is TRBD2 (6 bases). The CDR3 contains 13 residues. Trimming pared 1 base from V and 7 bases from J, leaving 7 bases between. Germline-derived CDR1 and CDR2 are LGHDT and YNNKEL (reference sequence). The CDR3 bases that were read are TGTGCCAGCAGCCAAGCGCGGGGCGGGGAG. Translating gives CASSQARGGE. The CDR3 in full is CASSQARGGELFF.

Concerning this clone itself: The CDR3 goes on 3 residues after the read ends, and that part is filled in from the germline J gene. The chain combines TRBV30 with TRBJ2-3; 8 nucleotides line up with TRBD2. Germline values: CDR1 GTSNPN, CDR2 SVGIG (reference sequence). The CDR3 runs 15 residues. Losses at the gene ends were 4 bases for V and 2 bases for J; bases not matched to a gene: 8. This chain's CDR3 is CAWTTIGGATDTQYF. CDR3 DNA, as far as it was read: TGTGCCTGGACGACTATCGGGGGGGCCACAGATACG.

For this clone: The read gets to within 3 residues of the CDR3 end, and the germline J gene fills in the rest. V is TRBV7-3 and J is TRBJ2-2; D ambiguous. Germline V gene sequence: CDR1 SGHTA, CDR2 FQGTGA. CDR3 length: 12 amino acids. Between the trimmed V and J ends, which lost 4 bases and 3 bases, there was a span of 3 bases. CDR3 sequence reads: CASSSYTGELFF. The sequenced CDR3 bases are TGTGCCAGCAGCTCATACACCGGGGAG.

Concerning this clone: The read is 3 residues too short to cover the CDR3 end, so that end is filled in from the germline J gene. This rearrangement joins TRBV19 to TRBJ2-2, with a weak D call TRBD1 (5 bases). The V end lost 4 bases, the J end lost 5 bases, and 8 bases lay between the germline ends. The germline CDR1 and CDR2 sequences are LNHDA and SQIVND (reference sequence). CDR3 length equals 13 residues. CDR3 protein: CASSTAGTGELFF. The sequenced CDR3 bases are TGTGCCAGTAGTACTGCAGGGACCGGGGAG.

For this clone: The read ends 3 residues early relative to the CDR3; the germline J gene fills the gap. The chain joins TRBV5-1 to TRBJ1-1; tentative D call: TRBD1 (6 bases). Germline V CDR1 and CDR2: SGHRS, YFSETQ. The CDR3 loop spans 15 amino acids. Trimming removed 0 bases at V and 4 bases at J, with 13 bases between. CDR3 sequence: CASSLVTGSGTEAFF. Partial CDR3 DNA: TGCGCCAGCAGCTTGGTCACAGGGTCCGGCACTGAA.

Of note for this clone: The sequenced fragment ends 3 residues before the CDR3 boundary, so the rest is inferred from the germline J gene. This chain uses TRBV20-1 with TRBJ2-7; weak D call: TRBD1 (5 bases). The V gene's germline CDR1 is DFQATT and CDR2 SNEGSKA (reference sequence). The CDR3 consists of 13 residues. V was cut by 6 bases and J by 3 bases, with 15 bases left in between. The CDR3 region is CSATSPDSYEQYF. CDR3 DNA, as far as it was read: TGCAGTGCAACCAGCCCAGACAGCTACGAG.

Comment on this clone: Read sequence stops 3 residues before the CDR3 end, and the germline J gene provides the missing end. The chain couples TRBV20-1 to TRBJ1-4; 7 bases match TRBD1. V trimming: 0 bases; J trimming: 2 bases; junction bases outside the gene matches: 9. Germline assignment: CDR1 DFQATT and CDR2 SNEGSKA (reference sequence). The CDR3 runs to 17 residues. CDR3 bases read: TGCAGTGCTAGAGATCTAAGACAGGGTGTTACTAATGAAAAA. Its protein is CSARDLRQGVTNEK. The whole CDR3 protein reads CSARDLRQGVTNEKLFF.

A note on this clone: The read ends 3 residues shy of where the CDR3 ends; the end is completed using the germline J gene. V and J are TRBV7-9 and TRBJ1-2, with TRBD1 matching 9 bases. Germline CDR1 is SEHNR and CDR2 is FQNEAQ (reference sequence). The CDR3 loop spans 14 amino acids. Partial CDR3 DNA: TGTGCCAGCAGCCCCCGGGACAGGGCAGAGGGC. Protein: CASSPRDRAEG. The whole CDR3 reads CASSPRDRAEGYTF.

As concerns this clone: Read data end 3 residues before the CDR3 end; the end is taken from the germline J gene. The chain couples TRBV5-6 to TRBJ1-1; D might be TRBD1 (6 bases). This CDR3 is built from 14 residues. V was shortened by 2 bases and J by 1 base, with 9 bases between the two germline ends. Germline values: CDR1 SGHDT, CDR2 YYEEEE. CDR3 DNA (partial): TGTGCCAGCAGCTTACAGGGCCCGAACACTGAA. It yields the protein CASSLQGPNTE. In full, the CDR3 reads CASSLQGPNTEAFF.

Worth noting for this clone: The read stops 3 residues short of the end of the CDR3; the missing end is completed from the germline J gene. The chain carries TRBV7-3 and TRBJ2-3; perhaps TRBD1 as D (5 bases). The V gene lost 2 bases and the J gene lost 0 bases, with 12 bases spanning the gap. Germline lookup yields CDR1 SGHTA and CDR2 FQGTGA. The CDR3 runs to 16 residues. The CDR3 loop reads CASSLEGVTSTDTQYF. CDR3 bases read: TGTGCCAGCAGCTTAGAAGGGGTAACTAGCACAGATACG. Full variable domain (remainder filled in from reference TRBV7-3 and TRBJ2-3): GAGVSQTPSNKVTEKGKYVELRCDPISGHTALYWYRQSLGQGPEFLIYFQGTGAADDSGLPNDRFFAVRPEGSVSTLKIQRTERGDSAVYLCASSLEGVTSTDTQYFGPGTRLTVL.

To note about this clone: The sequenced fragment ends 3 residues before the CDR3 boundary, so the rest is inferred from the germline J gene. The J gene is TRBJ1-5, the V gene TRBV20-1, with D hard to call. Per germline, CDR1 DFQATT and CDR2 SNEGSKA (reference sequence). The V end was cut by 1 base, the J end by 4 bases, with 8 bases between. The CDR3 is made up of 13 amino acids. The part of the CDR3 DNA that was read is TGCAGTGCTAGAGTTCAGGAGAATCAGCCC. Translation: CSARVQENQP. The whole CDR3 is CSARVQENQPQHF.

On this clone: The CDR3 goes on 3 residues after the read ends, and that part is filled in from the germline J gene. The chain uses TRBV5-6 and TRBJ2-5; 8 nucleotides line up with TRBD1. The CDR3 sequence is 14 residues long. With V trimmed by 1 base and J by 5 bases, 4 bases remained unmatched. Germline values: CDR1 SGHDT, CDR2 YYEEEE. The part of the CDR3 DNA that was read is TGTGCCAGCAGCTTGTCGACAGGGGTGGAGACC. It translates to CASSLSTGVET. The CDR3 in full is CASSLSTGVETQYF.

To note about this clone: With the read ending 3 residues before the CDR3 end, the germline J gene is used to fill in that end. The chain combines TRBV2 with TRBJ2-3; D ambiguous. Trimming cost V 3 bases and J 4 bases, with 5 bases left between them. CDR1 SNHLY and CDR2 FYNNEI come from the germline V gene. The CDR3 consists of 12 residues. The CDR3 region is CASSDISDTQYF. The sequenced part of the CDR3 DNA is TGTGCCAGCAGTGATATATCAGATACG.

With regard to this clone: Read sequence stops 3 residues before the CDR3 end, and the germline J gene provides the missing end. V and J are TRBV19 and TRBJ1-1; D might be TRBD1 (5 bases). The length of the CDR3 is 15 residues. The V end was cut by 6 bases, the J end by 4 bases, with 18 bases between. The germline gives CDR1 LNHDA, CDR2 SQIVND (reference sequence). The DNA read from the CDR3 is TGTGCCAGTAGCCGCAGGGAGAAAGGCGGCACTGAA. It specifies CASSRREKGGTE. The complete CDR3 reads CASSRREKGGTEAFF.

This CDR3 is CASSLVGDYNEQFF. CDR3 DNA, as far as it was read: TGTGCCAGCAGCTTGGTAGGGGACTACAATGAG. The V gene is TRBV5-6, the J gene TRBJ2-1, with a possible D match to TRBD1 (5 bases). Read data end 3 residues before the CDR3 end; the end is taken from the germline J gene. The CDR3 sequence is 14 residues long. The V and J ends lost 0 bases and 3 bases respectively, with 7 bases between them. Per germline, CDR1 SGHDT and CDR2 YYEEEE.

A note on this clone: The sequenced fragment ends 3 residues before the CDR3 boundary, so the rest is inferred from the germline J gene. The gene calls are TRBV5-1 and TRBJ2-2, with D tentatively TRBD1 (6 bases). The V end lost 5 bases, the J end lost 5 bases, and 10 bases lay between the germline ends. The germline V gene encodes CDR1 SGHRS and CDR2 YFSETQ. This CDR3 has 13 amino acids. CDR3: CASRRTVTGELFF. The CDR3 DNA, read in part, is TGCGCCAGCAGGCGGACAGTTACCGGGGAG. Filled out from reference TRBV5-1 and TRBJ2-2, the complete variable domain reads KAGVTQTPRYLIKTRGQQVTLSCSPISGHRSVSWYQQTPGQGLQFLFEYFSETQRNKGNFPGRFSGRQFSNSRSEMNVSTLELGDSALYLCASRRTVTGELFFGEGSRLTVL.